The 18 T cell receptor beta chains below come from one sample, sequenced in a study of immune cell composition in non-small cell lung cancer. Assay: immunoSEQ multiplex PCR; the TCRdb copy retains only in-frame clones and omits some. Among about 4,000 clones, 65% to 80% were seen once, and the ten largest hold around 9.2%. Normal lung was taken at the farthest possible site, at least 3 cm from tumour. The sequencing sample was made of non-adjacent lung tissue. The receptors come from a human donor with non-small cell lung cancer.

The chain employs TRBV2 and TRBJ2-1, with 8 positions matching TRBD2. The germline V gene encodes CDR1 SNHLY and CDR2 FYNNEI. The CDR3 loop spans 14 amino acids. V shed 8 bases, J shed 7 bases, and the junction held 10 bases outside the gene matches. CDR3 amino acids: CASEPGLGGNEQFF. The CDR3 coding sequence is TGTGCCAGCGAACCGGGACTAGGTGGGAATGAGCAGTTCTTC.

V gene TRBV5-1 combines with J gene TRBJ2-7, with TRBD1 identical over 7 bases. V lost 4 bases, J lost 0 bases, and 10 bases stayed unmatched. Germline V gives CDR1 SGHRS, CDR2 YFSETQ. The CDR3 loop spans 16 amino acids. The CDR3 DNA reads TGCGCCAGCAGCACAGACAGGGTGGGGGACTCCTACGAGCAGTACTTC. It specifies CASSTDRVGDSYEQYF. Full variable domain (remainder filled in from reference TRBV5-1 and TRBJ2-7): KAGVTQTPRYLIKTRGQQVTLSCSPISGHRSVSWYQQTPGQGLQFLFEYFSETQRNKGNFPGRFSGRQFSNSRSEMNVSTLELGDSALYLCASSTDRVGDSYEQYFGPGTRLTVT.

The rearrangement joins TRBV25-1 to TRBJ2-5; TRBD1 matches 12 bases. CDR1 MGHDK and CDR2 SYGVNS come from the germline V gene. The CDR3 sequence is 18 residues long. Trimming at V came to 3 bases and at J to 5 bases, leaving 13 bases not matched to a gene. The CDR3 DNA reads TGTGCCAGCAGTGAGATTGGGGGACAGGGGGCGAGGAGGGAGACCCAGTACTTC. Translated: CASSEIGGQGARRETQYF.

This clone came up once. The chain carries TRBV5-1 and TRBJ2-3; 9 positions match TRBD1. Per germline, CDR1 SGHRS and CDR2 YFSETQ. The CDR3 has 14 amino acids. The V segment lost 5 bases and the J segment 3 bases; nucleotides outside the gene matches: 4. CDR3 nucleotide sequence: TGCGCCAGCAGGGGGGGACAGGGAACAGATACGCAGTATTTT. Translating gives CASRGGQGTDTQYF.

The V and J genes are TRBV7-2 and TRBJ1-5; no clear D gene. V was cut by 5 bases and J by 3 bases, with 8 bases left in between. This CDR3 comprises 13 residues. Germline V gene lookup returns CDR1 SGHTA and CDR2 FQGNSA. CDR3: CASSAYINQPQHF. The CDR3 coding sequence is TGTGCCAGCAGCGCTTACATCAATCAGCCCCAGCATTTT.

This chain joins TRBV27 and TRBJ1-1, with TRBD1 matching over 11 bases. CDR1 MNHEY and CDR2 SMNVEV come from the germline V gene (reference sequence). Trimming removed 10 bases from V and 0 bases from J; junction bases left unmatched: 16. This CDR3 comprises 18 residues. The CDR3 protein is CATFIKRGTGGLNTEAFF. CDR3 coding DNA: TGTGCCACCTTCATTAAAAGGGGGACAGGGGGATTGAACACTGAAGCTTTCTTT.

This clone was seen only a few times. This chain connects TRBV11-3 to TRBJ2-2; no clear D. The germline CDR1 and CDR2 sequences are SGHNT and YENEEA. CDR3 size: 12 residues. Trimming stripped 8 bases from V and 6 bases from J, with 10 bases between. The DNA for the CDR3 is TGTGCCAGCGCAAAACGGGCCGGGGAGCTGTTTTTT. It translates to CASAKRAGELFF.

In this sample, this clone turned up once. V is TRBV7-2 and J is TRBJ1-2; 10 bases fit TRBD1. Trimming took 1 base from V and 4 from J; bases not matched to a gene: 12. CDR3 length: 18 amino acids. Germline V gene sequence: CDR1 SGHTA, CDR2 FQGNSA. This CDR3 is CASSLDRGQGLTGYGYTF. The CDR3 DNA reads as TGTGCCAGCAGCTTAGACCGGGGACAGGGGCTAACGGGCTATGGCTACACCTTC.

This clone has just a few counts. The chain joins TRBV10-1 to TRBJ2-2, with 11 bases that match TRBD1. The trim removed 5 bases at V and 5 bases at J, leaving 4 bases unmatched. Germline loops: CDR1 WNHNN, CDR2 SYGVQD (reference sequence). This CDR3 comprises 15 residues. DNA of the CDR3: TGCGCCAGCAGTCGGGACAGGGGGAGAACCGGGGAGCTGTTTTTT. Protein: CASSRDRGRTGELFF.

This clone showed up just a few times. This chain links TRBV7-9 with TRBJ1-5; 8 bases fit TRBD1. The CDR3 is 17 amino acids. Germline trimming cut 5 bases from V and 0 bases from J; bases unmatched to any gene: 9. The germline V gene has CDR1 SEHNR and CDR2 FQNEAQ (reference sequence). CDR3 bases: TGTGCCAGCAGCACGACAGGGGCCGTCTATAGCAATCAGCCCCAGCATTTT. Translated, it gives CASSTTGAVYSNQPQHF.

The rearrangement links TRBV7-8 to TRBJ1-2; 8 bases are shared with TRBD1. CDR1 is SGHVS and CDR2 is FQNEAQ in the germline V gene. Germline trimming cut 5 bases from V and 14 bases from J; bases unmatched to any gene: 10. This CDR3 contains 12 residues. CDR3 residues: CASSPRGRTGTF. CDR3 coding DNA: TGTGCCAGCAGCCCCCGGGGTCGGACAGGGACCTTC.

This chain joins TRBV14 and TRBJ2-4, with 7 bases identical to TRBD1. CDR1 is SGHDN and CDR2 is FVKESK in the germline V gene. V dropped 4 bases and J dropped 0; count of bases not matched to a gene: 6. The CDR3 extends over 16 amino acids. The CDR3 spells CASSRSGTVAKNIQYF. In DNA, the CDR3 is TGTGCCAGCAGCCGGTCCGGGACAGTAGCCAAAAACATTCAGTACTTC.

The rearrangement links TRBV19 to TRBJ1-2; 7 bases are shared with TRBD1. This CDR3 has 19 amino acids. Germline V gene sequence: CDR1 LNHDA, CDR2 SQIVND (reference sequence). J gave up 5 bases and V 4 bases, and 22 bases lay outside the gene matches. The CDR3 DNA follows: TGTGCCAGTAGTAGCCCCCCCGGACAGGCCTCGAAACTCCTGTATGGCTACACCTTC. Its translation: CASSSPPGQASKLLYGYTF.

This clone has just one count. The CDR3 nucleotides read TGTGCCAGTTATTCAGGGTATGAAGTTGGTGAGCAGTTCTTC. Translating it yields CASYSGYEVGEQFF. The V call is TRBV19, the J call TRBJ2-1; weak D call: TRBD1 (5 bases). CDR3 length: 14 amino acids. The germline CDR1 and CDR2 sequences are LNHDA and SQIVND (reference sequence). V shed 8 bases and J shed 9 bases, with 20 bases lying between them.

CDR3 in amino acids: CATSRVLAGQETQYF. The CDR3, as DNA: TGTGCCACCAGCAGAGTACTAGCGGGACAAGAGACCCAGTACTTC. This chain uses TRBV15 with TRBJ2-5; TRBD2 agrees at 10 bases. CDR1 is LNHNV, CDR2 YYDKDF, per germline (reference sequence). The CDR3 totals 15 residues. Trimming cost V 1 base and J 2 bases; bases outside gene matches: 1. Full variable domain (remainder filled in from reference TRBV15 and TRBJ2-5): DAMVIQNPRYQVTQFGKPVTLSCSQTLNHNVMYWYQQKSSQAPKLLFHYYDKDFNNEADTPDNFQSRRPNTSFCFLDIRSPGLGDTAMYLCATSRVLAGQETQYFGPGTRLLVL.

V and J are TRBV4-2 and TRBJ2-7, with TRBD2 matching 13 bases. The ends lost 0 bases at V and 5 bases at J; junction bases unmatched: 10. This CDR3 contains 18 residues. CDR1 and CDR2 from the germline V gene are LGHNA and YNFKEQ. CDR3 bases: TGTGCCAGCAGCCAAGAACTAGCGGGAGGGCCGTTTTTCCACGAGCAGTACTTC. Residues: CASSQELAGGPFFHEQYF.

The chain couples TRBV11-2 to TRBJ2-3; TRBD1 might be the D (5 bases). Trimming removed 0 bases at V and 4 bases at J, with 17 bases between. Germline CDR1 and CDR2: SGHAT and FQNNGV. The CDR3 runs to 17 residues. The CDR3 loop reads CASSLDRSGWGSDTQYF. Written as DNA, the CDR3 is TGTGCCAGCAGCTTAGATCGGTCAGGGTGGGGTTCAGATACGCAGTATTTT.

The V and J genes are TRBV19 and TRBJ2-2; possibly TRBD2 for D (6 bases). Trimming left V 7 bases short and J 4 bases short, with 16 bases between. This CDR3 region has 15 residues. CDR1 is LNHDA and CDR2 is SQIVND in the germline V gene (reference sequence). In DNA, the CDR3 is TGTGCCAGTACCTCAAGGCGGGGATCCACCGGGGAGCTGTTTTTT. It specifies CASTSRRGSTGELFF.